These 23 T cell receptor beta chains were all obtained from the same sample, sequenced in a study of blood T cells in healthy people across ages. A second PCR of roughly 7 to 11 cycles used a sample-barcoded 5' primer and a J-beta primer mix. TCRdb re-called the 5' RACE reads with MiXCR, one entry per CDR3 protein. The data hold about 780,000 distinct CDR3 sequences, with around 45% observed a single time. Sequencing input: blood. These receptors came from an elderly man in good health.

This clonotype was picked up many times. The genes are TRBV4-3 and TRBJ1-5; D perhaps matches TRBD1 (5 bases). This CDR3 has 16 amino acids. Germline V gene sequence: CDR1 LGHNA, CDR2 YSLEER. Trimming took off 3 bases at V and 0 bases at J, with 12 bases between the two ends. The DNA of the CDR3 is TGCGCCAGCAGCCAGAATCTGGGGGATAGCAATCAGCCCCAGCATTTT. Its translation: CASSQNLGDSNQPQHF.

The chain carries TRBV25-1 and TRBJ2-5, with TRBD2 matching 7 bases. V shed 6 bases, J shed 11 bases, and the junction held 18 bases outside the gene matches. Germline V gene data show CDR1 as MGHDK and CDR2 as SYGVNS. The CDR3 has 15 residues. CDR3 in amino acids: CASRPPSGIWNEQYF. CDR3 coding DNA: TGTGCCAGCAGGCCCCCCAGCGGGATTTGGAATGAGCAGTACTTC.

In its sample, this clonotype was seen a few times. J is TRBJ2-1 and V is TRBV5-1; TRBD2 is a possible D gene (6 bases). Trimming left V 2 bases short and J 7 bases short, with 19 bases between. The germline gives CDR1 SGHRS, CDR2 YFSETQ. This CDR3 has 16 residues. The DNA for the CDR3 is TGCGCCAGCAGCTTAACAGCGACTCTGGAGGGGAATGAGCAGTTCTTC. Translation: CASSLTATLEGNEQFF. Variable domain in full (rest from reference TRBV5-1 and TRBJ2-1): KAGVTQTPRYLIKTRGQQVTLSCSPISGHRSVSWYQQTPGQGLQFLFEYFSETQRNKGNFPGRFSGRQFSNSRSEMNVSTLELGDSALYLCASSLTATLEGNEQFFGPGTRLTVL.

This chain uses TRBV7-2 with TRBJ2-1; 12 bases are a match to TRBD2. Germline-derived CDR1 and CDR2 are SGHTA and FQGNSA. There are 18 residues in the CDR3. J lost 2 bases, V lost 0 bases, and 5 bases had no gene match. CDR3 nucleotides: TGTGCCAGCAGCTTAGCAGGTCTAGCGGGAGGGCCCTACAATGAGCAGTTCTTC. It yields the protein CASSLAGLAGGPYNEQFF.

The chain couples TRBV5-4 to TRBJ2-1, with 7 bases lining up with TRBD2. Germline assignment: CDR1 SGHNT and CDR2 YYREEE (reference sequence). Losses at the gene ends were 4 bases for V and 4 bases for J; bases not matched to a gene: 11. The CDR3 is 16 residues long. The CDR3 sequence: CASSPVGRESYNEQFF. The CDR3 nucleotides read TGTGCCAGCAGCCCGGTGGGGCGGGAGAGTTACAATGAGCAGTTCTTC.

V usage is TRBV5-1 and J usage is TRBJ2-3; TRBD2 might be the D (7 bases). Trimming took off 3 bases at V and 5 bases at J, with 22 bases between the two ends. The germline CDR1 and CDR2 sequences are SGHRS and YFSETQ. This CDR3 contains 17 residues. CDR3 nucleotide sequence: TGCGCCAGCAGCTCTCGGCCGGGGGGCGCCGGAGGAGATACGCAGTATTTT. As protein: CASSSRPGGAGGDTQYF.

The V and J genes are TRBV14 and TRBJ2-3; D perhaps matches TRBD1 (5 bases). Between the trimmed V and J ends, which lost 1 base and 2 bases, there was a span of 10 bases. Germline CDR1 is SGHDN and CDR2 is FVKESK. The CDR3 spans 15 residues. The CDR3 sequence is CASSQARGPTDTQYF. Written as DNA, the CDR3 is TGTGCCAGCAGCCAAGCAAGGGGCCCCACAGATACGCAGTATTTT.

The V call is TRBV21-1, the J call TRBJ2-1. TRBV21-1 is shown as a pseudogene. CDR3 size: 10 residues. DNA of the CDR3: TGTGCCAGCAGTACAACGGAGCAGTTCTTC. Its protein product is CASSTTEQFF.

The CDR3 region has the DNA TGTGCCAGCAGTTTCCTAGCGGGGGGTGATGAGCAGTTCTTC. Translating it yields CASSFLAGGDEQFF. The rearrangement joins TRBV2 to TRBJ2-1; TRBD2 matches at 11 bases. This CDR3 has 14 residues. Germline V gene lookup returns CDR1 SNHLY and CDR2 FYNNEI. The J segment lost 8 bases and the V segment lost 5 bases, leaving 5 bases of the junction unmatched.

A word on this clonotype: A read error may account for a junction end that differs from germline. The chain links TRBV9 to TRBJ2-1; 8 nucleotides match TRBD2. The CDR3 loop spans 15 amino acids. Per germline, CDR1 SGDLS and CDR2 YYNGEE. The CDR3 bases are TGTGCCAGCAGCGAGAGGAGCGGGAGATTGAATGAGCGGTTCTTC. It codes for CASSERSGRLNERFF.

The rearrangement links TRBV12-3 or TRBV12-4 to TRBJ2-5, with 8 bases lining up with TRBD2. With 7 bases clipped from V and 3 bases from J, the junction kept 7 bases outside the gene matches. The CDR3 is made up of 14 amino acids. In DNA, the CDR3 is TGTGCCAGCACCCTGGGACTAGGAGAAGAGACCCAGTACTTC. It specifies CASTLGLGEETQYF.

The genes are TRBV5-1 and TRBJ2-3; D is possibly TRBD2 (5 bases). The germline gives CDR1 SGHRS, CDR2 YFSETQ. Deletions cut 0 bases from V and 3 bases from J, with 11 bases between. This CDR3 is built from 15 residues. The chain's CDR3 is CASSLAGYTTDTQYF. CDR3 in DNA: TGCGCCAGCAGCTTGGCGGGGTACACGACAGATACGCAGTATTTT.

The V gene is TRBV14, the J gene TRBJ1-1; 9 bases match TRBD1. J lost 10 bases, V lost 4 bases, and 7 bases had no gene match. From germline, CDR1 is SGHDN and CDR2 FVKESK. This CDR3 comprises 13 residues. The CDR3 DNA reads TGTGCCAGCAGCCGGGACAGGGCTTTGGGAGCTTTCTTT. As protein: CASSRDRALGAFF.

The table lists this clonotype with a few counts. The chain joins TRBV4-3 to TRBJ2-1; D perhaps matches TRBD2 (6 bases). The V gene lost 0 bases and the J gene lost 1 base, with 16 bases spanning the gap. The V gene's germline CDR1 is LGHNA and CDR2 YSLEER. The CDR3 loop spans 18 amino acids. The CDR3 here is CASSQDILDYGSYNEQFF. The CDR3 bases are TGCGCCAGCAGCCAAGATATATTGGACTATGGTTCCTACAATGAGCAGTTCTTC.

This clonotype was detected only a few times. The chain is built from TRBV5-1 and TRBJ1-1; 11 nucleotides agree with TRBD1. The CDR3 is made up of 16 amino acids. Trimming at V came to 4 bases and at J to 1 base, leaving 6 bases not matched to a gene. Germline-derived CDR1 and CDR2 are SGHRS and YFSETQ. CDR3 residues: CASSKDRGLRNTEAFF. The CDR3 region has the DNA TGCGCCAGCAGCAAGGACAGGGGGCTTAGGAACACTGAAGCTTTCTTT.

This chain connects TRBV6-5 to TRBJ2-3; 8 bases map to TRBD2. V gave up 2 bases and J gave up 1 base; unmatched junction bases: 2. The CDR3 length is 15 residues. CDR1 is MNHEY and CDR2 is SVGAGI in the germline V gene. CDR3 sequence: CASSYATSGTDTQYF. For the CDR3, the DNA is TGTGCCAGCAGTTACGCGACTAGCGGCACAGATACGCAGTATTTT.

The V call is TRBV6-6, the J call TRBJ1-1, with D perhaps TRBD1 (6 bases). V was pared by 5 bases and J by 3 bases, with 7 bases between. Per germline, CDR1 MNHNY and CDR2 SVGAGI (reference sequence). The CDR3 is 12 residues long. The CDR3 region is CASSPGDTEAFF. CDR3 nucleotide sequence: TGTGCCAGCAGTCCAGGGGACACTGAAGCTTTCTTT.

This clonotype came up a few times. The V gene is TRBV15, the J gene TRBJ2-5, with D uncertain. Germline V gene sequence: CDR1 LNHNV, CDR2 YYDKDF (reference sequence). The CDR3 consists of 15 residues. Trimming removed 0 bases at V and 1 base at J, with 9 bases between. CDR3 region: CATSRDRMIQETQYF. The CDR3 bases are TGTGCCACCAGCAGAGATAGGATGATCCAAGAGACCCAGTACTTC.

The J gene is TRBJ2-3, the V gene TRBV10-3; D unclear. CDR1 and CDR2 (germline): ENHRY, SYGVKD. V was shortened by 2 bases and J by 0 bases, with 9 bases between the two germline ends. The CDR3 runs 15 residues. The CDR3 spells CAISETRRSTDTQYF. DNA of the CDR3: TGTGCCATCAGTGAGACCAGACGGAGCACAGATACGCAGTATTTT.

This clonotype was counted between two and nine times. V is TRBV28 and J is TRBJ2-5; 11 nucleotides align to TRBD2. CDR3 length equals 18 residues. Germline trimming cut 5 bases from V and 1 base from J; bases unmatched to any gene: 12. The germline CDR1 and CDR2 sequences are MDHEN and SYDVKM. The CDR3 DNA is TGTGCCAGCAGTCGGACTAGCGGGTCGGTCCCGCTCCAAGAGACCCAGTACTTC. Encoded protein: CASSRTSGSVPLQETQYF.

With regard to this clonotype: This may come from a read error, since a much larger clone is one base off. V and J are TRBV3-1 and TRBJ2-7; a possible D gene is TRBD2 (5 bases). The J call is doubtful: the DNA matches TRBJ2-5 better. The CDR3 loop spans 14 amino acids. Germline V CDR1 and CDR2: LGHDT, YNNKEL (reference sequence). Here the CDR3 DNA reads TGTGCCACCAGCCAAGACGGCGGGCCCGGGACCCAGTACTTC. As protein: CATSQDGGPGTQYF.

This clonotype has a count of ten or more. J is TRBJ2-1 and V is TRBV20-1, with a weak D call TRBD2 (5 bases). V lost 3 bases to trimming and J lost 9 bases, with 18 bases between them. CDR1 and CDR2 (germline): DFQATT, SNEGSKA (reference sequence). This CDR3 contains 14 residues. CDR3 sequence (DNA): TGCAGTGCTAGCGGGAAGGGCGTGGGGAGTGAGCAGTTCTTC. This codes for CSASGKGVGSEQFF.

This clonotype was seen at least ten times. V usage is TRBV5-1 and J usage is TRBJ2-5; 9 nucleotides line up with TRBD1. Germline V gene lookup returns CDR1 SGHRS and CDR2 YFSETQ. The CDR3 sequence is 19 residues long. J was trimmed by 5 bases and V by 2 bases; bases with no gene match: 19. The CDR3 reads CASSFFSGTGISLGETQYF. In DNA, the CDR3 is TGCGCCAGCAGCTTCTTCTCCGGGACAGGGATCAGTTTAGGGGAGACCCAGTACTTC. Full variable domain (outside the CDR3, taken from reference TRBV5-1 and TRBJ2-5): KAGVTQTPRYLIKTRGQQVTLSCSPISGHRSVSWYQQTPGQGLQFLFEYFSETQRNKGNFPGRFSGRQFSNSRSEMNVSTLELGDSALYLCASSFFSGTGISLGETQYFGPGTRLLVL.